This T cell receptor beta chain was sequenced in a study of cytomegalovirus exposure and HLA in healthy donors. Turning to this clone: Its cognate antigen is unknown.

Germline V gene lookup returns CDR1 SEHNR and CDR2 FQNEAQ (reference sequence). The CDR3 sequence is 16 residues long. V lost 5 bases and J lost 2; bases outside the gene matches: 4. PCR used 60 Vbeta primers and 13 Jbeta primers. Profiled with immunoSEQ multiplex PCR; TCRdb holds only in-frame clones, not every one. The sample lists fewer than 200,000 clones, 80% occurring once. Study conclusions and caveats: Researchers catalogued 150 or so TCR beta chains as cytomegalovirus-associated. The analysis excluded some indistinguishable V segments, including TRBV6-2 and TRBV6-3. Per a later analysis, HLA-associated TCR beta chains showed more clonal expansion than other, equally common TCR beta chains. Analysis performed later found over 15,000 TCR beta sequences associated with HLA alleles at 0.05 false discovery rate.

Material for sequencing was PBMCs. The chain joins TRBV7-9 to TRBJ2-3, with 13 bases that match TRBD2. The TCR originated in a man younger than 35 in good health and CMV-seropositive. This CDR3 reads CASSPLAGGPTDTQYF. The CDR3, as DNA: TGTGCCAGCAGCCCACTAGCGGGAGGGCCCACAGATACGCAGTATTTT.